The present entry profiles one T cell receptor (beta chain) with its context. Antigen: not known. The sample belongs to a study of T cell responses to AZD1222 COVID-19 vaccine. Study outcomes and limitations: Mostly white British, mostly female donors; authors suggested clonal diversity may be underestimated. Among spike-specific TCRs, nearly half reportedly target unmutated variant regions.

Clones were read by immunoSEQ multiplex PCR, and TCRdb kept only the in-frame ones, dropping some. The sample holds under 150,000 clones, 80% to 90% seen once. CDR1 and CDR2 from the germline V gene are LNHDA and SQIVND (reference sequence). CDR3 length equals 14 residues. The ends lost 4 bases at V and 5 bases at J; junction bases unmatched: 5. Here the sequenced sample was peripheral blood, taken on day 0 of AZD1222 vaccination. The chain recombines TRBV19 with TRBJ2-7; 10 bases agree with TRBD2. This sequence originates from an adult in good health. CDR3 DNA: TGTGCCAGTAGTACACTAGCGGGATGGAACGAGCAGTACTTC. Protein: CASSTLAGWNEQYF.